The entry below describes one TCR beta chain. This specimen belongs to a study of cytomegalovirus exposure and HLA in healthy donors. The CDR3 has 15 residues. With 8 bases clipped from V and 5 bases from J, the junction kept 10 bases outside the gene matches. Germline V gene sequence: CDR1 MDHEN, CDR2 SYDVKM. 60 Vbeta and 13 Jbeta primers were used in PCR. Sequenced by immunoSEQ multiplex PCR; TCRdb stores in-frame clones only, minus some. Of 150,000 to 200,000 clones detected, around 77% appear once; the ten largest clones hold under 2.5%. The receptor was isolated from a man aged 60 to 75 in good health and CMV-seronegative. The specimen was PBMCs. The gene calls are TRBV28 and TRBJ2-5; 11 positions match TRBD1. DNA of the CDR3: TGTGCCAGCTTTCCAACCGGGACAGGGGGGGAGACCCAGTACTTC. Its translation: CASFPTGTGGETQYF.